This T cell receptor (beta chain) stems from a study of cytomegalovirus exposure and HLA in healthy donors. Study as a whole: Roughly 85 million unique TCRs from HLA-typed donors were held in an early release of data.

With respect to this clone: Its specificity is not known.

Germline V gene data show CDR1 as SNHLY and CDR2 as FYNNEI. Trimming took off 7 bases at V and 4 bases at J, with 14 bases between the two ends. This CDR3 region has 13 residues. Amplification used 60 Vbeta primers and 13 Jbeta primers. Produced via immunoSEQ multiplex PCR; TCRdb's table is partial and in-frame only. The sample contains some 130,000 clones, around 78% of which appear only once. Findings of the study overall: Trimming of TCR beta V- and J-genes showed a link, identified in a later analysis, to a missense DCLRE1C variant.

The specimen sequenced was PBMCs. This receptor was taken from a woman aged 18-29 years in good health and CMV-seronegative. V gene TRBV2 combines with J gene TRBJ2-7; perhaps TRBD2 as D (5 bases). This CDR3 is CASNEGEVYEQYF. In DNA, the CDR3 is TGTGCCAGCAACGAGGGAGAAGTGTACGAGCAGTACTTC. The whole variable domain, filled in from reference TRBV2 and TRBJ2-7, reads EPEVTQTPSHQVTQMGQEVILRCVPISNHLYFYWYRQILGQKVEFLVSFYNNEISEKSEIFDDQFSVERPDGSNFTLKIRSTKLEDSAMYFCASNEGEVYEQYFGPGTRLTVT.